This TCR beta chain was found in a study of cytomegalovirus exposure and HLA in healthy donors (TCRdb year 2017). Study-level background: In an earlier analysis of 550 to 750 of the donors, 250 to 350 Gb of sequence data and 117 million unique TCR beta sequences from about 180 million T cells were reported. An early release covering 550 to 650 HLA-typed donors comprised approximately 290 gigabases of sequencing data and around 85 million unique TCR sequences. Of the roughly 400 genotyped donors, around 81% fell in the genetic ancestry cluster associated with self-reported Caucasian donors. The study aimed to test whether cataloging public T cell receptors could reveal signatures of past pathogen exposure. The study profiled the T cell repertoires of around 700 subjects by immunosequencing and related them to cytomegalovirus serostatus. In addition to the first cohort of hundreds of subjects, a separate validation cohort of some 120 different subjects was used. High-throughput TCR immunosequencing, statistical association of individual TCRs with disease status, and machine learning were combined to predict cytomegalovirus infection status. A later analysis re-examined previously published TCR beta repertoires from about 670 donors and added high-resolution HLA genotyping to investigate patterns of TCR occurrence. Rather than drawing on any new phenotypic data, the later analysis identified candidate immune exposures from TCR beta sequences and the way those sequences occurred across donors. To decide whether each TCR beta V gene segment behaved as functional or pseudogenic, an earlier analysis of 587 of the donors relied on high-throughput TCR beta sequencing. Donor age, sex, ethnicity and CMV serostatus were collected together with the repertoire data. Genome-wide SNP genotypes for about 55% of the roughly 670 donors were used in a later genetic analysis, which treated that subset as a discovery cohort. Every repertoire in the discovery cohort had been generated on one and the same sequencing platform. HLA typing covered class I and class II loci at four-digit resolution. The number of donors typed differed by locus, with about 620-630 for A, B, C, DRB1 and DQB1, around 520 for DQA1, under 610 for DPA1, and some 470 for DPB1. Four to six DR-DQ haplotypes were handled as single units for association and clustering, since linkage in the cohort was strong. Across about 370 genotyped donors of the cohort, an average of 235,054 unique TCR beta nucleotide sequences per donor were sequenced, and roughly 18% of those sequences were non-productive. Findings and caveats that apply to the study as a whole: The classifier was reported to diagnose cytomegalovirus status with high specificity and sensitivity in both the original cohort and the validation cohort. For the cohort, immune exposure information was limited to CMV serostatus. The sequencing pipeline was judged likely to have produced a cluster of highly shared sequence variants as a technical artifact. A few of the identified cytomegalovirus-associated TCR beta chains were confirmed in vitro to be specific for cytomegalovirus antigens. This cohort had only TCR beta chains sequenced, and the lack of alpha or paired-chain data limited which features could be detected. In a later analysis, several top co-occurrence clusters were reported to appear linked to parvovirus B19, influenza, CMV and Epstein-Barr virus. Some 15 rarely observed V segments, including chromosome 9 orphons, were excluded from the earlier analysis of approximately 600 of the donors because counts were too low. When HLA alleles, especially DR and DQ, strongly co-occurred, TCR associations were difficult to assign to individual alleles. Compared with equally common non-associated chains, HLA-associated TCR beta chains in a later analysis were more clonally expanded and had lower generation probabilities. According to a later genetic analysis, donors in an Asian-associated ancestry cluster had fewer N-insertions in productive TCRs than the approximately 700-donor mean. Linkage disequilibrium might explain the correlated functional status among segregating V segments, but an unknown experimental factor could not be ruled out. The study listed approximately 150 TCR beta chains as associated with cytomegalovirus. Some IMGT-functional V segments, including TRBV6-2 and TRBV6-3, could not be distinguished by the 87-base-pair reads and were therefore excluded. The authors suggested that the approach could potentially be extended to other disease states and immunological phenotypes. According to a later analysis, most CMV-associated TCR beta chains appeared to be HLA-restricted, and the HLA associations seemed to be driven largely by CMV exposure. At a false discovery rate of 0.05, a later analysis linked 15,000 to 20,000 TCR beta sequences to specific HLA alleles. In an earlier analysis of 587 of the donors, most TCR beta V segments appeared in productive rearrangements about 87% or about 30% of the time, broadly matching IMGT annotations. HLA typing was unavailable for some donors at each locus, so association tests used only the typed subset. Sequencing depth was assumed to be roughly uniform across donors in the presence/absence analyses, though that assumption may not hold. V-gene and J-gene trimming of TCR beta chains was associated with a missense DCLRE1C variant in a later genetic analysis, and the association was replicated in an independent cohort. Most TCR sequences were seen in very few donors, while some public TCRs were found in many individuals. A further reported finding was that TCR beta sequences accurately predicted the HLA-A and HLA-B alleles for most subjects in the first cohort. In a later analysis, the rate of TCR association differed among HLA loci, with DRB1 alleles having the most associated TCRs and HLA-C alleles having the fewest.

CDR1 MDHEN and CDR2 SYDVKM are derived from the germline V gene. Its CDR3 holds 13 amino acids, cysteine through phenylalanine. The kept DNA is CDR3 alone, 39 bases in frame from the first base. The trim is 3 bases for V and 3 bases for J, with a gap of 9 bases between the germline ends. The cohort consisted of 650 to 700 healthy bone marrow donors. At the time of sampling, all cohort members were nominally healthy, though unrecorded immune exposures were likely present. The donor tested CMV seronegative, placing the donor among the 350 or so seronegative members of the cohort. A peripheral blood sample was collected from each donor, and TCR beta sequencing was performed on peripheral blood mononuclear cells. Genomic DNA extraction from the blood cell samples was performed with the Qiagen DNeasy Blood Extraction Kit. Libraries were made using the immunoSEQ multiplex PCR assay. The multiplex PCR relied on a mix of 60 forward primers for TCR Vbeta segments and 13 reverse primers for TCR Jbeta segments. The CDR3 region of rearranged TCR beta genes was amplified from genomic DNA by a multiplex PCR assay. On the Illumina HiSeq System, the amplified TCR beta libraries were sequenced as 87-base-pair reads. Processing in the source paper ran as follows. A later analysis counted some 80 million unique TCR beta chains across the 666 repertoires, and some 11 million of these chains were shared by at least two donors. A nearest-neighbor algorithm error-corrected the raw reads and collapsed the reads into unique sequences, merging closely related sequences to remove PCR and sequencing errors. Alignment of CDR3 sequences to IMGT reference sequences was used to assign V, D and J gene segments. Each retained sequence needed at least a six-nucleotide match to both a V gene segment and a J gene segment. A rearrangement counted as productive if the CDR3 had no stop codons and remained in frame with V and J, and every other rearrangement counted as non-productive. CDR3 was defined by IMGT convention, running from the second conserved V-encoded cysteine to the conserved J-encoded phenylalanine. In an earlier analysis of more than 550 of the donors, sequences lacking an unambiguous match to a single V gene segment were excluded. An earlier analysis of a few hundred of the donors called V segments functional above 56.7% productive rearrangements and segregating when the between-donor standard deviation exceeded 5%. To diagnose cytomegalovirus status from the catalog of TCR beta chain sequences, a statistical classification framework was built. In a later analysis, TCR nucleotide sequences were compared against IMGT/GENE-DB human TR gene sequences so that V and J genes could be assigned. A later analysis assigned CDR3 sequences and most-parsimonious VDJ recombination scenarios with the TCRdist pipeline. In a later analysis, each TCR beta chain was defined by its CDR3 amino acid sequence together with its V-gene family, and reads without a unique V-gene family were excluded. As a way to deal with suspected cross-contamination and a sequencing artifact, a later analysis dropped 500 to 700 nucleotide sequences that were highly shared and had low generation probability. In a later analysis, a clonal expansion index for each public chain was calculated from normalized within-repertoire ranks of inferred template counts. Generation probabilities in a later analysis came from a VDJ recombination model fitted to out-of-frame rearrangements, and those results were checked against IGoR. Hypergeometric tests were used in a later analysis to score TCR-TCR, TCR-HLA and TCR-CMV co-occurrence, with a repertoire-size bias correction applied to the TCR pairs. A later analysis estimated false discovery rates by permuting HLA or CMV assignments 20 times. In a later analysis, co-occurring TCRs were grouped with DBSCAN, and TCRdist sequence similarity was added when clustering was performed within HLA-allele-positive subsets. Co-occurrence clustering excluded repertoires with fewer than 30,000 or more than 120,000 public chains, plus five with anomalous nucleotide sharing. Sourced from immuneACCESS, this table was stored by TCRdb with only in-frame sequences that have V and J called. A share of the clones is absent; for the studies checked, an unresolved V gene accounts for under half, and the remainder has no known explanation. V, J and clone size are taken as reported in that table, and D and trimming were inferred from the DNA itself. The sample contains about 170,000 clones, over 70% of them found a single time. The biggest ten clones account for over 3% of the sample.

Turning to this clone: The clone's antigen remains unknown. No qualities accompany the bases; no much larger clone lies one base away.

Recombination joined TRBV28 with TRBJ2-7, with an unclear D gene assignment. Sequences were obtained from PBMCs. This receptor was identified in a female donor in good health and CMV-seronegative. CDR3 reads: CASSFARIYEQYF. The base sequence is TGTGCCAGCAGTTTTGCCAGAATCTACGAGCAGTACTTC.